Given below is one TCR beta chain in context. Its antigen is as yet unknown. This record comes from a study of cytomegalovirus exposure and HLA in healthy donors. The PCR employed 60 Vbeta primers together with 13 Jbeta primers. In the study's own analysis: Among the unique TCR beta chains that a later analysis counted, about 84 million in all, 10 million to 14 million were shared. Measured with immunoSEQ multiplex PCR; TCRdb has only the in-frame clones, and not every one. For V, J and clone size, that table is used; D and trimming come from the DNA. The sample lists 150,000 or so clones; about 70% were seen once. Study outcomes and limitations: Cytomegalovirus-associated status was assigned to more than 150 TCR beta chains. Across donors, presence/absence analyses took sequencing depth to be roughly uniform. Later, an analysis found that common viral pathogens appeared to be linked with several of the most significant clusters.

The CDR3 has 15 residues. V lost 2 bases and J 6 bases, leaving 18 bases between the germline ends. The V gene's germline CDR1 is SGHDT and CDR2 YYEEEE. The clonotype originates from a man in his late teens or twenties in good health and CMV-seronegative. Input material: PBMCs. This chain joins TRBV5-6 and TRBJ2-7, with D possibly matching TRBD2 (6 bases). CDR3 DNA: TGTGCCAGCAGCTTTAGTAGGAGGGTCGTGCGCGAGCAGTACTTC. This translates into CASSFSRRVVREQYF.